This T cell receptor (beta chain) appears in the sequencing data of a study of blood T cell repertoires in COVID-19. Overall study: Both acute and convalescent COVID-19 samples were obtained from the United States, Italy and Spain. Sources were T cells, B-cell-depleted T cells, or PBMCs; the material itself was cDNA or gDNA.

In the source study's methods: Amplified reference gene primers provided the basis for estimating nucleated cell counts. Sequencing used immunoSEQ multiplex PCR; TCRdb keeps in-frame clones, though not all of them. That table supplies the V and J calls and clone size; D and trimming were determined from the DNA. The profile shows fewer than 100,000 clones, around nine tenths of them singletons. The V end was cut by 0 bases, the J end by 5 bases, with 11 bases between. The CDR3 totals 14 residues. Germline values: CDR1 SGHNT, CDR2 YYREEE (reference sequence). Sequencing used peripheral blood. The receptor was derived from a woman of 80 years or more with acute or convalescent COVID-19. This sequence joins TRBV5-4 and TRBJ2-5; D call uncertain. The chain's CDR3 is CASSLGGVWETQYF. For the CDR3, the DNA is TGTGCCAGCAGCTTGGGTGGAGTCTGGGAGACCCAGTACTTC.